This T cell receptor (beta chain) was retrieved from a study of T cell responses to AZD1222 COVID-19 vaccine. Study-wide results and caveats: It was only a handful of AZD1222 recipients who were seropositive at baseline. Nearly half of the spike-specific TCRs reportedly recognize variant regions that carry no mutations.

The CDR3 is 11 amino acids. Germline V lookup: CDR1 DFQATT, CDR2 SNEGSKA (reference sequence). This clone was seen only once. What it binds is not known. The table came from immunoSEQ multiplex PCR; TCRdb's copy has only in-frame clones and leaves some out. The data hold 250,000 to 300,000 clones, with 94% observed a single time. The sequence was obtained from an adult who received the AZD1222 COVID-19 vaccine. This sample comprised peripheral blood, obtained 28 days after the second AZD1222 dose. V is TRBV20-1 and J is TRBJ2-7; 7 bases fit TRBD1. The CDR3 reads CSVGGWYEQYF. CDR3 nucleotide sequence: TGCAGCGTAGGGGGCTGGTACGAGCAGTACTTC.